This T cell receptor (beta chain) was sequenced during a study of identical twins. Trimming left V 3 bases short and J 3 bases short, with 9 bases between. Germline-derived CDR1 and CDR2 are SQVTM and ANQGSEA. This CDR3 has 13 residues. Template switching, a step in the protocol, added a universal primer site, and cDNA carried unique molecular identifiers. TCRdb reprocessed the 5' RACE reads via MiXCR and lists one record per CDR3 protein. The sample includes some 240,000 distinct CDR3 sequences, about 8% of them seen just once. These data were also reused for a study on yellow fever vaccine responses in identical twins.

This receptor was obtained from a woman under 30 in good health. The sample comprised CD8+ T cells sorted from blood. The chain employs TRBV29-1 and TRBJ1-3; D may be TRBD1 (6 bases). The CDR3 DNA reads TGCAGCGTTGAGGGGGCCGGTGGAAACACCATATATTTT. Protein product: CSVEGAGGNTIYF.